This T cell receptor (beta chain) was identified in a study of identical twins. Broader study findings: Less excess twin sharing appeared in beta out-of-frame sequences.

This clonotype was picked up a small number of times. What it recognizes is unknown. This CDR3 has 16 residues. V lost 0 bases to trimming and J lost 3 bases; unmatched junction nucleotides: 4. Everyone who donated was a healthy Caucasian. TCRdb reanalysed the 5' RACE reads using MiXCR and keeps one entry per CDR3 protein. The sample shows a few hundred thousand distinct CDR3 sequences, roughly 8.6% of them seen only once. These same data were also listed under a study on yellow fever vaccine responses in identical twins.

The TCR comes from a woman aged 18-29 years in good health. Sequencing input: memory (CD45RO+) T cells sorted from blood. The chain recombines TRBV12-3 or TRBV12-4 with TRBJ2-3, with 9 bases matching TRBD2. The CDR3 coding sequence is TGTGCCAGCAGTTTAGCTAGCGGGAGAGGAACAGATACGCAGTATTTT. Translated: CASSLASGRGTDTQYF.